These 21 T cell receptor beta chains were sequenced from one sample in a study of cytomegalovirus exposure and HLA in healthy donors. Primers included in the PCR were 60 Vbeta and 13 Jbeta primers. The data were produced by immunoSEQ multiplex PCR, yet TCRdb's version contains in-frame clones alone and is incomplete. The sample contains some 120,000 clones, around 80% of which appear only once. Sequencing was done on a sample of PBMCs. The receptors here all came from a female donor in good health and CMV-seronegative.

In this sample, this clone turned up a few times. The rearrangement uses TRBV28 and TRBJ1-2, with TRBD1 matching 12 bases. The V gene end was trimmed by 8 bases and the J gene end by 7 bases; junction bases not matched to a gene: 11. Per germline, CDR1 MDHEN and CDR2 SYDVKM. This CDR3 is 15 amino acids long. The CDR3 DNA is TGTGCCAGCGGGGGAGAGGGGACAGGGGGCCTTGGCTACACCTTC. Protein sequence: CASGGEGTGGLGYTF.

The CDR3 DNA reads TGTGCCAGCAGCTTACCTAGCGGGGGGGGTAATGAGCAGTTCTTC. Protein: CASSLPSGGGNEQFF. The V call is TRBV11-2, the J call TRBJ2-1, with 12 positions matching TRBD2. Per germline, CDR1 SGHAT and CDR2 FQNNGV. The CDR3 loop spans 15 amino acids. The V and J ends lost 2 bases and 7 bases, in that order; junction bases with no gene match: 3.

V and J are TRBV5-6 and TRBJ1-1; 7 positions match TRBD1. The CDR3 runs 13 residues. The V gene end was trimmed by 4 bases and the J gene end by 5 bases; junction bases not matched to a gene: 5. Germline assignment: CDR1 SGHDT and CDR2 YYEEEE. DNA for the CDR3: TGTGCCAGCAGCCAGGGGGGTCGGACTGAAGCTTTCTTT. Translation: CASSQGGRTEAFF.

This chain uses TRBV5-5 with TRBJ2-3; TRBD1 is a possible D gene (6 bases). CDR1 and CDR2 (germline): SGHKS, YYEKEE (reference sequence). This CDR3 comprises 15 residues. V was cut by 2 bases and J by 6 bases, with 16 bases left in between. Here the CDR3 DNA reads TGTGCCAGCAGCTTTCGGAGTCAGGGGCAGGATACGCAGTATTTT. Protein product: CASSFRSQGQDTQYF. Complete variable domain (other parts from reference TRBV5-5 and TRBJ2-3): DAGVTQSPTHLIKTRGQQVTLRCSPISGHKSVSWYQQVLGQGPQFIFQYYEKEERGRGNFPDRFSARQFPNYSSELNVNALLLGDSALYLCASSFRSQGQDTQYFGPGTRLTVL.

The genes are TRBV6-6 and TRBJ2-1; 10 bases fit TRBD2. The ends lost 7 bases at V and 5 bases at J; junction bases unmatched: 5. Germline assignment: CDR1 MNHNY and CDR2 SVGAGI (reference sequence). The CDR3 is 14 residues long. The CDR3 sequence: CASKLAGDDNEQFF. The CDR3 DNA is TGTGCCAGCAAGCTAGCGGGAGATGACAATGAGCAGTTCTTC.

This chain uses TRBV10-1 with TRBJ2-1; the match to TRBD2 covers 7 bases. The CDR3 runs 16 residues. Trimming cost V 0 bases and J 4 bases; bases outside gene matches: 6. Germline V gives CDR1 WNHNN, CDR2 SYGVQD (reference sequence). The CDR3, as DNA: TGCGCCAGCAGTGAGTCTGAAGCGGGGTATTACAATGAGCAGTTCTTC. Translated: CASSESEAGYYNEQFF.

This rearrangement joins TRBV5-1 to TRBJ2-1, with D perhaps TRBD2 (5 bases). Germline V lookup: CDR1 SGHRS, CDR2 YFSETQ. The CDR3 contains 16 residues. V gave up 3 bases and J gave up 0 bases, with 13 bases separating them. The CDR3 here is CASSSAVGSSYNEQFF. DNA of the CDR3: TGCGCCAGCAGCTCGGCCGTTGGGAGCTCCTACAATGAGCAGTTCTTC.

The V gene is TRBV28, the J gene TRBJ1-4; D uncertain. Germline assignment: CDR1 MDHEN and CDR2 SYDVKM. V was cut by 5 bases and J by 8 bases, with 6 bases left in between. This CDR3 is built from 11 residues. The CDR3 protein is CASSTGEKLFF. DNA of the CDR3: TGTGCCAGCAGTACGGGGGAAAAACTGTTTTTT. The variable domain in full, with the rest retrieved from reference TRBV28 and TRBJ1-4, is DVKVTQSSRYLVKRTGEKVFLECVQDMDHENMFWYRQDPGLGLRLIYFSYDVKMKEKGDIPEGYSVSREKKERFSLILESASTNQTSMYLCASSTGEKLFFGSGTQLSVL.

J is TRBJ1-5 and V is TRBV19; unclear D gene. Trimming left V 9 bases short and J 0 bases short, with 15 bases between. Germline V lookup: CDR1 LNHDA, CDR2 SQIVND (reference sequence). The CDR3 runs 15 residues. CDR3 nucleotide sequence: TGTGCCAGCGCCCTGTCGGGGTATAGCAATCAGCCCCAGCATTTT. This sequence encodes CASALSGYSNQPQHF.

The V and J genes are TRBV30 and TRBJ1-5; 12 bases are a match to TRBD1. The CDR3 totals 15 residues. CDR1 GTSNPN and CDR2 SVGIG come from the germline V gene (reference sequence). Unmatched junction bases numbered 5, after V lost 0 bases and J lost 8 bases. Here the CDR3 DNA reads TGTGCCTGGAGTGTAGGGACAGGGGGCGGAAAGCCCCAGCATTTT. This gives the protein CAWSVGTGGGKPQHF.

The chain is built from TRBV5-8 and TRBJ2-7; TRBD2 matches 14 bases. The CDR3 runs to 17 residues. CDR1 is SGHTS and CDR2 is YDEGEE in the germline V gene. Trimming at V came to 0 bases and at J to 2 bases, leaving 4 bases not matched to a gene. The CDR3 region has the DNA TGTGCCAGCAGCTTGGCCCGGACTAGCGGGGGGACCTACGAGCAGTACTTC. Translated: CASSLARTSGGTYEQYF. The full variable domain, completed using reference TRBV5-8 and TRBJ2-7, is EAGVTQSPTHLIKTRGQQATLRCSPISGHTSVYWYQQALGLGLQFLLWYDEGEERNRGNFPPRFSGRQFPNYSSELNVNALELEDSALYLCASSLARTSGGTYEQYFGPGTRLTVT.

This chain links TRBV30 with TRBJ2-7, with TRBD2 matching over 7 bases. CDR1 GTSNPN and CDR2 SVGIG come from the germline V gene (reference sequence). Trimming at V came to 7 bases and at J to 0 bases, leaving 9 bases not matched to a gene. The CDR3 is 14 residues long. CDR3 sequence reads: CAFSRGGVSYEQYF. Written as DNA, the CDR3 is TGTGCCTTTTCGAGGGGAGGGGTCTCCTACGAGCAGTACTTC.

CDR3 sequence reads: CASRPSIGTDTQYF. The CDR3 coding sequence is TGTGCCAGCAGGCCCAGTATTGGCACAGATACGCAGTATTTT. The chain combines TRBV2 with TRBJ2-3; D ambiguous. CDR1 and CDR2 (germline): SNHLY, FYNNEI. This CDR3 has 14 amino acids. With 6 bases removed from V and 1 base from J, the gap between germline ends came to 11 bases.

This chain joins TRBV2 and TRBJ2-1; 12 bases are a match to TRBD1. Trimming removed 5 bases from V and 3 bases from J; junction bases left unmatched: 5. The CDR3 consists of 16 residues. Germline assignment: CDR1 SNHLY and CDR2 FYNNEI. The CDR3 DNA is TGTGCCAGCAGTCGGGACAGGGGGCCGGTCTACAATGAGCAGTTCTTC. Its translation is CASSRDRGPVYNEQFF.

CDR3 nucleotides: TGTGCCAGCAGCTCGGGACAGGGGGACTTTCAGCCCCAGCATTTT. Translated: CASSSGQGDFQPQHF. The chain joins TRBV7-9 to TRBJ1-5, with 11 bases fitting TRBD1. This CDR3 is 15 amino acids long. Germline V gene lookup returns CDR1 SEHNR and CDR2 FQNEAQ (reference sequence). Trimming removed 4 bases from V and 6 bases from J; junction bases left unmatched: 5.

The chain carries TRBV19 and TRBJ2-3, with D possibly being TRBD2 (6 bases). The CDR3 is 12 amino acids. Between the trimmed V and J ends, which lost 5 bases and 6 bases, there was a span of 9 bases. Germline V CDR1 and CDR2: LNHDA, SQIVND (reference sequence). The CDR3 sequence: CASSPGEDTQYF. The CDR3 nucleotides are TGTGCCAGTAGTCCGGGGGAGGATACGCAGTATTTT.

Comments on this clone: The same CDR3 arises from other DNA sequences in this sample as well. This chain uses TRBV7-9 with TRBJ1-3; 8 bases match TRBD1. Germline-derived CDR1 and CDR2 are SEHNR and FQNEAQ (reference sequence). The V and J ends lost 5 bases and 0 bases, in that order; junction bases with no gene match: 9. The CDR3 runs to 17 residues. CDR3 region: CASSPNRDRFSGNTIYF. CDR3 in DNA: TGTGCCAGCAGCCCCAACCGGGACAGGTTCTCTGGAAACACCATATATTTT.

The V call is TRBV4-1, the J call TRBJ2-7, with a tentative D call TRBD2 (6 bases). CDR3 length equals 15 residues. The germline V gene has CDR1 MGHRA and CDR2 YSYEKL. Trimming took 6 bases from V and 5 from J, leaving 20 bases between them. This chain's CDR3 is CASSPTLGLGDEQYF. CDR3 sequence (DNA): TGCGCCAGCAGTCCTACTTTGGGACTCGGGGACGAGCAGTACTTC.

This chain uses TRBV5-5 with TRBJ2-7; 8 bases match TRBD1. This CDR3 is 15 amino acids long. The germline gives CDR1 SGHKS, CDR2 YYEKEE (reference sequence). V trimming: 0 bases; J trimming: 3 bases; junction bases outside the gene matches: 5. CDR3 DNA sequence: TGTGCCAGCAGCTTGGTGCCAGGGGGCAGCTACGAGCAGTACTTC. It codes for CASSLVPGGSYEQYF.

The chain carries TRBV29-1 and TRBJ2-3; the match to TRBD1 covers 7 bases. The CDR3 is made up of 12 amino acids. Germline assignment: CDR1 SQVTM and CDR2 ANQGSEA. The J segment lost 5 bases and the V segment lost 6 bases, leaving 5 bases of the junction unmatched. The CDR3 loop reads CSVRDREDTQYF. The CDR3 DNA reads as TGCAGCGTCCGAGACAGGGAAGATACGCAGTATTTT.

V is TRBV29-1 and J is TRBJ1-1, with a possible D match to TRBD1 (5 bases). This CDR3 contains 12 residues. Trimming shortened V by 7 bases and J by 6 bases, and 15 bases separated the two germline ends. Germline values: CDR1 SQVTM, CDR2 ANQGSEA. CDR3 loop: CSGLGGAAEAFF. The CDR3 DNA reads TGCAGCGGCCTGGGGGGTGCAGCTGAAGCTTTCTTT. The full variable domain, its missing parts supplied by reference TRBV29-1 and TRBJ1-1, is SAVISQKPSRDICQRGTSLTIQCQVDSQVTMMFWYRQQPGQSLTLIATANQGSEATYESGFVIDKFPISRPNLTFSTLTVSNMSPEDSSIYLCSGLGGAAEAFFGQGTRLTVV.